This entry concerns a single T cell receptor (beta chain). The antigen is not known. This entry is derived from a study of shared clonotypes between healthy human individuals. Points from the study as a whole: Donor clonotype sharing was expected to depend on sequencing depth.

Sequencing was performed with immunoSEQ multiplex PCR; in TCRdb, only in-frame clones are kept and a portion is missing. The sample lists around 1.6 million clones; under 99% were seen once. This sequence originates from a man aged 30 to 45 in good health. The specimen was naive CD4+ T cells sorted from blood. Specified subset: CD45RA+ positively selected.

CDR3 residues: CASSSGTLQGDTEAFF. As DNA, the CDR3 is TGTGCCAGTAGTTCGGGGACTTTACAGGGTGACACTGAAGCTTTCTTT. V is TRBV19 and J is TRBJ1-1, with a possible D match to TRBD1 (6 bases). Germline V lookup: CDR1 LNHDA, CDR2 SQIVND (reference sequence). The CDR3 is 16 amino acids. V was clipped by 5 bases and J by 3 bases, with 19 bases between them.